The rows below give T cell receptor beta chains drawn from one sample of a study of T cell changes during pregnancy in multiple sclerosis. Sequenced by immunoSEQ multiplex PCR; TCRdb stores in-frame clones only, minus some. The sample has 65,000 to 75,000 clones, around 91% seen once. The sequenced sample was peripheral blood, obtained in the third trimester of pregnancy. The source of these receptors is a female donor in good health, enrolled as a control in a pregnancy study. Both conserved end residues are trimmed from each CDR3. Each record gives: clone size, V gene, CDR3 length, CDR3 protein. Size is stated for part of the rows, as once, few or many counts, or as a class when the clone is expanded.

-,TRBV28,12,ASSRTERDFGYT
once,TRBV5-4,11,ASKQGSNYGYT
-,TRBV7-2,10,ASSLERTEQY
-,TRBV5-5,16,ASSPGIGSLYSGNTIY
-,TRBV11-2,10,ASSQAAYGYT
-,TRBV29-1,13,SVTGTSGVVHEQF
-,TRBV6-5,11,ASRGDLLYGYT
-,TRBV7-3,11,ASSLTGGSPLH
-,TRBV19,13,ASSIRGGADGEQY
-,TRBV5-4,14,ASSLALGQAAYEQY
-,TRBV29-1,13,SVEAGVARDTEAF
-,TRBV2,12,ASSSGGRRDEQF
-,TRBV5-4,13,ASSRSSGGTETQY
-,TRBV6-5,14,ASSYTQGASGTEAF
once,TRBV5-1,10,ASSFNSGELF
-,TRBV29-1,12,SVFATGIGTEAF
once,TRBV5-5,12,ASSPGQGWTEAF
-,TRBV10-2,14,ASSKNRQGAGYEQF
-,TRBV9,13,ASSPGDQKGNTIY
-,TRBV4-1,11,ASSLGRTGELF
-,TRBV6-6,12,ASRPGGSNQPQH
-,TRBV7-2,10,ASSYDRNEQY
-,TRBV15,11,ATSEGGGDTQY